This T cell receptor (beta chain) was recovered during a study of cytomegalovirus exposure and HLA in healthy donors. This table comes from immunoSEQ multiplex PCR, and its TCRdb copy is limited to in-frame clones, with some not included. The sample lists some 69,000 clones, roughly 95% occurring once. Germline CDR1 is SGHNT and CDR2 is YENEEA. The V gene lost 5 bases and the J gene lost 0 bases, with 11 bases spanning the gap. This CDR3 contains 15 residues. Study-wide results and caveats: Some TCR beta chains (164 of them) were listed as cytomegalovirus-associated. In vitro, a few CMV-associated chains proved specific for CMV antigens.

As to this clone: Its antigen is not identified.

Sequencing was carried out using PBMCs. The chain employs TRBV11-3 and TRBJ2-1; D not certain. This TCR was recovered from a woman younger than 30 in good health and CMV-seropositive. The CDR3 DNA is TGTGCCAGCAGCAGCGTCTTGAGCTCCTACAATGAGCAGTTCTTC. It encodes CASSSVLSSYNEQFF.